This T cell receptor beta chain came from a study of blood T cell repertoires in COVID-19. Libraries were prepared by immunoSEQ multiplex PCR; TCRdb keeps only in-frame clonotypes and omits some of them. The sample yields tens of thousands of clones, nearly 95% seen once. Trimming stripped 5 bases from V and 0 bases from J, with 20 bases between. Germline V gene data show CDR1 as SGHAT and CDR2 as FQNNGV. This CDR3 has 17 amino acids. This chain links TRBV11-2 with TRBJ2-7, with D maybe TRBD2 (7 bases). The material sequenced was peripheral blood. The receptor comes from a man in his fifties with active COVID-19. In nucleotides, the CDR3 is TGTGCCAGCAGCCACCGAATTGGGGGGGCCTACTCCTACGAGCAGTACTTC. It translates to CASSHRIGGAYSYEQYF. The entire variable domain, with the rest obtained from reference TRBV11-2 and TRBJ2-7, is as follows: EAGVAQSPRYKIIEKRQSVAFWCNPISGHATLYWYQQILGQGPKLLIQFQNNGVVDDSQLPKDRFSAERLKGVDSTLKIQPAKLEDSAVYLCASSHRIGGAYSYEQYFGPGTRLTVT.